Shown below are 19 T cell receptor beta chains from a single sample sequenced in a study of cytomegalovirus exposure and HLA in healthy donors. The PCR contained 60 Vbeta and 13 Jbeta primers. The repertoire was sequenced with immunoSEQ multiplex PCR; TCRdb's copy has only in-frame clones and lacks some. The sample lists more than 110,000 clones, around 75% seen once, with around 7% in the top ten. What was sequenced was PBMCs. The receptors here all came from a man between 25 and 39 years old in good health and CMV-seronegative.

The rearrangement uses TRBV16 and TRBJ2-7, with 10 bases that match TRBD2. The CDR3 consists of 15 residues. Trimming at V came to 0 bases and at J to 4 bases, leaving 3 bases not matched to a gene. Germline values: CDR1 KGHSY, CDR2 FQNENV. CDR3 protein: CASSQSSGGVYEQYF. Here the CDR3 DNA reads TGTGCCAGCAGCCAATCCAGCGGGGGGGTGTACGAGCAGTACTTC.

This clone was detected a few times. The chain uses TRBV27 and TRBJ2-1, with 7 bases lining up with TRBD2. The CDR3 has 14 residues. Trimming took 6 bases from V and 4 from J; bases not matched to a gene: 6. From germline, CDR1 is MNHEY and CDR2 SMNVEV (reference sequence). The CDR3 DNA follows: TGTGCCAGCAGCCCCGGGGGGACGTACAATGAGCAGTTCTTC. Its translation: CASSPGGTYNEQFF.

The chain carries TRBV15 and TRBJ2-2; a possible D gene is TRBD1 (5 bases). V was trimmed by 1 base and J by 5 bases, leaving 17 bases between them. Germline V gives CDR1 LNHNV, CDR2 YYDKDF (reference sequence). This CDR3 comprises 17 residues. The CDR3 bases are TGTGCCACCAGCAGAGGGGCCGAAGGAGCAGGGACCGGGGAGCTGTTTTTT. Protein: CATSRGAEGAGTGELFF.

The rearrangement joins TRBV11-2 to TRBJ1-1, with 7 bases that match TRBD1. Losses at the gene ends were 8 bases for V and 4 bases for J; bases not matched to a gene: 7. Germline V gives CDR1 SGHAT, CDR2 FQNNGV. The length of the CDR3 is 13 residues. The CDR3 loop is CASCDRAGTEAFF. CDR3 bases: TGTGCCAGCTGTGACAGGGCGGGCACTGAAGCTTTCTTT.

This chain connects TRBV27 to TRBJ2-1, with 7 bases matching TRBD2. The CDR3 contains 15 residues. The V segment lost 4 bases and the J segment 6 bases; nucleotides outside the gene matches: 9. Germline assignment: CDR1 MNHEY and CDR2 SMNVEV (reference sequence). Here the CDR3 DNA reads TGTGCCAGCAGTTCCGGGGGGTACTCGAGCAATGAGCAGTTCTTC. Its protein is CASSSGGYSSNEQFF.

This clone was observed a handful of times. This rearrangement joins TRBV9 to TRBJ1-1; D may be TRBD1 (6 bases). Germline CDR1 and CDR2: SGDLS and YYNGEE. The CDR3 is 13 residues long. V lost 3 bases, J lost 3 bases, and 9 bases lay in between. For the CDR3, the DNA is TGTGCCAGCAGCGGGACAGTCTACACTGAAGCTTTCTTT. It translates to CASSGTVYTEAFF. The entire variable domain, with the rest obtained from reference TRBV9 and TRBJ1-1, is as follows: DSGVTQTPKHLITATGQRVTLRCSPRSGDLSVYWYQQSLDQGLQFLIQYYNGEERAKGNILERFSAQQFPDLHSELNLSSLELGDSALYFCASSGTVYTEAFFGQGTRLTVV.

Concerning this clone: A much more abundant neighbour one base away suggests this may be a read error. This chain uses TRBV2 with TRBJ1-1; D remains unclear. In germline, CDR1 is SNHLY, CDR2 FYNNEI. This CDR3 comprises 12 residues. The CDR3 loop is CAGSKRRDEAFF. CDR3 coding DNA: TGTGCCGGCAGTAAACGACGGGATGAAGCTTTCTTT. The whole variable domain, filled in from reference TRBV2 and TRBJ1-1, reads EPEVTQTPSHQVTQMGQEVILRCVPISNHLYFYWYRQILGQKVEFLVSFYNNEISEKSEIFDDQFSVERPDGSNFTLKIRSTKLEDSAMYFCAGSKRRDEAFFGQGTRLTVV.

This clone was detected only a few times. J is TRBJ1-1 and V is TRBV13, with 7 bases aligning to TRBD1. The trim removed 3 bases at V and 4 bases at J, leaving 5 bases unmatched. Per germline, CDR1 PRHDT and CDR2 FYEKMQ (reference sequence). The CDR3 covers 14 residues. CDR3 in DNA: TGTGCCAGCAGCTTCGGACAGGCGGGCACTGAAGCTTTCTTT. Translated, it gives CASSFGQAGTEAFF.

The chain joins TRBV5-1 to TRBJ1-2, with 7 nucleotides matching TRBD1. Germline lookup yields CDR1 SGHRS and CDR2 YFSETQ. This CDR3 is 14 amino acids long. Trimming removed 3 bases from V and 4 bases from J; junction bases left unmatched: 6. The CDR3 here is CASSSDRWSYGYTF. CDR3 DNA: TGCGCCAGCAGCTCGGACAGGTGGAGCTATGGCTACACCTTC.

This chain uses TRBV5-1 with TRBJ2-3, with 12 bases matching TRBD2. The J segment lost 1 base and the V segment lost 0 bases, leaving 15 bases of the junction unmatched. CDR3 length equals 21 residues. Germline V gene sequence: CDR1 SGHRS, CDR2 YFSETQ. The CDR3 DNA reads TGCGCCAGCAGCTTGGCTCTAGCGGGGGGGACTTACCCTCTCGGCACAGATACGCAGTATTTT. This codes for CASSLALAGGTYPLGTDTQYF.

The chain has TRBV7-2 and TRBJ1-1, with TRBD1 matching over 9 bases. CDR1 and CDR2 (germline): SGHTA, FQGNSA. V dropped 5 bases and J dropped 5; count of bases not matched to a gene: 6. This CDR3 region has 14 residues. The CDR3 DNA reads TGTGCCAGCAGCGCGGACAGGGGAAGGACTGAAGCTTTCTTT. Its translation: CASSADRGRTEAFF.

This rearrangement joins TRBV28 to TRBJ1-2, with TRBD1 matching over 7 bases. From germline, CDR1 is MDHEN and CDR2 SYDVKM. V trimming: 2 bases; J trimming: 5 bases; junction bases outside the gene matches: 2. This CDR3 comprises 13 residues. CDR3 sequence: CASSLDRVYGYTF. The CDR3 bases are TGTGCCAGCAGTTTAGACAGGGTTTATGGCTACACCTTC.

The chain uses TRBV6-1 and TRBJ1-2, with D possibly being TRBD1 (6 bases). V was shortened by 6 bases and J by 13 bases, with 15 bases between the two germline ends. The germline V gene encodes CDR1 MNHNS and CDR2 SASEGT. The CDR3 runs to 11 residues. CDR3 sequence reads: CASSYYRESTF. In nucleotides, the CDR3 is TGTGCCAGCAGCTACTACAGGGAAAGCACCTTC.

The chain carries TRBV28 and TRBJ2-1; 7 bases match TRBD2. There are 11 residues in the CDR3. CDR1 is MDHEN, CDR2 SYDVKM, per germline. Germline trimming cut 3 bases from V and 14 bases from J; bases unmatched to any gene: 4. The CDR3 protein is CASSLRGTKFF. The CDR3 nucleotides are TGTGCCAGCAGTTTGAGAGGGACTAAGTTCTTC.

The DNA of the CDR3 is TGCAGCGTCAGGAGCAGGGGAGATTCACCCCTCCACTTT. This gives the protein CSVRSRGDSPLHF. J is TRBJ1-6 and V is TRBV29-1, with a possible D match to TRBD1 (6 bases). Germline V gene data show CDR1 as SQVTM and CDR2 as ANQGSEA. The CDR3 has 13 residues. V gave up 6 bases and J gave up 8 bases, with 14 bases separating them.

The gene calls are TRBV6-1 and TRBJ1-2, with 7 bases fitting TRBD1. This CDR3 has 16 amino acids. CDR1 and CDR2 (germline): MNHNS, SASEGT. V dropped 4 bases and J dropped 0; count of bases not matched to a gene: 8. CDR3 DNA sequence: TGTGCCAGCAGTGGGCGAAACAGGGGAGCTAACTATGGCTACACCTTC. Residues: CASSGRNRGANYGYTF.

The V gene is TRBV6-5, the J gene TRBJ1-2; TRBD1 might be the D (6 bases). V dropped 5 bases and J dropped 4 bases, with 17 bases sitting between them. The length of the CDR3 is 15 residues. Germline V gene lookup returns CDR1 MNHEY and CDR2 SVGAGI. The CDR3 bases are TGTGCCAGCAGTAATCCAAGAGGGGGGGGCTATGGCTACACCTTC. Translated: CASSNPRGGGYGYTF.

Here the CDR3 reads CASSYGLAGGIGETQYF. The CDR3 bases are TGTGCCAGCAGCTATGGACTAGCGGGGGGGATTGGAGAGACCCAGTACTTC. V is TRBV7-3 and J is TRBJ2-5, with TRBD2 matching over 15 bases. The J segment lost 4 bases and the V segment lost 4 bases, leaving 7 bases of the junction unmatched. The CDR3 length is 17 residues. Germline CDR1 is SGHTA and CDR2 is FQGTGA.

The CDR3 region has the DNA TGTGCCAGCAGCCAGGGACAGTTGAACACTGAAGCTTTCTTT. Protein sequence: CASSQGQLNTEAFF. The chain uses TRBV5-5 and TRBJ1-1, with 7 bases matching TRBD1. V lost 4 bases to trimming and J lost 0 bases; unmatched junction nucleotides: 3. The CDR3 is 14 residues long. Per germline, CDR1 SGHKS and CDR2 YYEKEE (reference sequence).